These 17 T cell receptor beta chains came from one sample sequenced in a study of T cells in Graves' hyperthyroidism and ophthalmopathy. Amplified regions were TCR beta CDR3 sequences from RNA transcripts. When the TCR CDR3 underwent first-round RT-PCR, the HTBI primer set was used. TCRdb used MiXCR to reprocess the multiplex PCR reads, holding one entry per CDR3 protein. The data show some 320,000 distinct CDR3 sequences, roughly 13% seen once. The sequenced material came from blood. These receptors were taken from a woman aged 40 to 50 with Graves' ophthalmopathy.

This clonotype has a handful of counts. The gene calls are TRBV19 and TRBJ1-3; no clear D gene. The CDR3 is 14 residues long. Trimming took off 10 bases at V and 4 bases at J, with 17 bases between the two ends. CDR1 is LNHDA and CDR2 is SQIVND in the germline V gene (reference sequence). In nucleotides, the CDR3 is TGTGCCACTAGAAACGAGAGACTCGGAAACACCATATATTTT. Translation: CATRNERLGNTIYF.

This clonotype was seen more than once but under ten times. The V gene is TRBV14, the J gene TRBJ1-2; D gene ambiguous. The CDR3 spans 13 residues. Germline V gene data show CDR1 as SGHDN and CDR2 as FVKESK. Trimming removed 2 bases from V and 6 bases from J, with 10 bases in between. CDR3 sequence reads: CASSQFDRDGYTF. In nucleotides, the CDR3 is TGTGCCAGCAGCCAATTCGATAGGGATGGCTACACCTTC.

Regarding this clonotype: A much larger clone differs from this one at a single base, so this may be a read error. The CDR3 ends on some other residue instead of the conserved phenylalanine or tryptophan, so this is likely a read error. V usage is TRBV27 and J usage is TRBJ1-2; possibly TRBD1 for D (5 bases). Germline V CDR1 and CDR2: MNHEY, SMNVEV (reference sequence). This CDR3 is built from 15 residues. The V and J ends lost 4 bases and 8 bases respectively, with 20 bases between them. CDR3 DNA sequence: TGTGCCAGCAGTTCCGCCCGGGGGAGAGGAGAAGGCTACACCCTC. Protein: CASSSARGRGEGYTL.

This clonotype was recorded at least ten times. V usage is TRBV14 and J usage is TRBJ2-3, with 10 bases matching TRBD2. Unmatched junction bases numbered 5, after V lost 2 bases and J lost 0 bases. There are 17 residues in the CDR3. Germline assignment: CDR1 SGHDN and CDR2 FVKESK. The CDR3 nucleotides read TGTGCCAGCAGCCAACTACTAGCGGGGATCAGCACAGATACGCAGTATTTT. It encodes CASSQLLAGISTDTQYF.

This clonotype was counted only a few times. This chain links TRBV5-4 with TRBJ1-1; a weak D match, TRBD1 (6 bases). CDR1 and CDR2 from the germline V gene are SGHNT and YYREEE (reference sequence). The CDR3 spans 15 residues. V was clipped by 5 bases and J by 0 bases, with 14 bases between them. DNA of the CDR3: TGTGCCAGCAGTCGCCAGGGGCCCATGAACACTGAAGCTTTCTTT. Its protein product is CASSRQGPMNTEAFF.

This clonotype was counted at least ten times. The chain combines TRBV6-1 with TRBJ1-5; TRBD1 aligns across 7 bases. Unmatched junction bases numbered 7, after V lost 5 bases and J lost 6 bases. The V gene's germline CDR1 is MNHNS and CDR2 SASEGT. The length of the CDR3 is 14 residues. The CDR3 is CASSSTGFPQPQHF. The DNA for the CDR3 is TGTGCCAGCAGTTCGACAGGGTTCCCTCAGCCCCAGCATTTT.

This clonotype occurred a few times. This chain links TRBV20-1 with TRBJ1-6, with TRBD1 matching over 7 bases. The CDR3 extends over 16 amino acids. With V trimmed by 1 base and J by 7 bases, 10 bases remained unmatched. Germline loops: CDR1 DFQATT, CDR2 SNEGSKA (reference sequence). The CDR3 loop reads CSARALGQGDNSPLHF. DNA of the CDR3: TGCAGTGCTAGAGCCCTTGGGCAGGGGGACAATTCACCCCTCCACTTT.

This clonotype was found once. The V and J genes are TRBV27 and TRBJ2-3; D unresolved. Germline lookup yields CDR1 MNHEY and CDR2 SMNVEV (reference sequence). V was pared by 7 bases and J by 2 bases, with 13 bases between. The CDR3 runs 14 residues. The CDR3 sequence: CASTWRRHTDTQYF. CDR3 bases: TGTGCCAGCACTTGGCGGAGACACACAGATACGCAGTATTTT.

This clonotype was counted ten times or more. The chain carries TRBV5-1 and TRBJ2-7, with D tentatively TRBD1 (5 bases). Germline lookup yields CDR1 SGHRS and CDR2 YFSETQ. V was trimmed by 4 bases and J by 3 bases, leaving 11 bases between them. The CDR3 loop spans 13 amino acids. This CDR3 is CASSMQQGYEQYF. In DNA form, the CDR3 reads TGCGCCAGCAGCATGCAGCAGGGCTACGAGCAGTACTTC.

In this sample, this clonotype turned up many times. CDR3 protein: CSAQPLDGYGYTF. In DNA form, the CDR3 reads TGCAGTGCTCAACCTTTAGACGGGTATGGCTACACCTTC. The gene calls are TRBV20-1 and TRBJ1-2; D ambiguous. Trimming left V 5 bases short and J 5 bases short, with 15 bases between. Germline CDR1 is DFQATT and CDR2 is SNEGSKA (reference sequence). This CDR3 spans 13 amino acids.

This clonotype was recorded a few times. The rearrangement joins TRBV11-2 to TRBJ2-7; D gene uncertain. V was cut by 3 bases and J by 0 bases, with 6 bases left in between. This CDR3 has 13 residues. From germline, CDR1 is SGHAT and CDR2 FQNNGV. CDR3 residues: CASSFLLSYEQYF. CDR3 nucleotide sequence: TGTGCCAGCAGCTTCTTACTCTCCTACGAGCAGTACTTC.

Many counts were recorded for this clonotype. The chain joins TRBV20-1 to TRBJ1-1; tentatively, D is TRBD1 (6 bases). The germline CDR1 and CDR2 sequences are DFQATT and SNEGSKA (reference sequence). The CDR3 length is 12 residues. V lost 4 bases to trimming and J lost 1 base, with 7 bases between them. As DNA, the CDR3 is TGCAGTGCTATACAGGGGAACACTGAAGCTTTCTTT. It codes for CSAIQGNTEAFF.

This clonotype has a count of ten or more. This chain joins TRBV19 and TRBJ1-5; D not resolved. CDR1 LNHDA and CDR2 SQIVND come from the germline V gene (reference sequence). This CDR3 is built from 15 residues. Trimming cost V 1 base and J 1 base, with 8 bases left between them. The CDR3 nucleotides are TGTGCCAGTAGTATAGCGGCCCCAAGCAATCAGCCCCAGCATTTT. This encodes CASSIAAPSNQPQHF.

The rearrangement joins TRBV7-2 to TRBJ2-1; no clear D. The CDR3 length is 13 residues. Germline loops: CDR1 SGHTA, CDR2 FQGNSA. Trimming took off 1 base at V and 5 bases at J, with 6 bases between the two ends. The CDR3, as DNA: TGTGCCAGCAGCTTAGATTGGAACAATGAGCAGTTCTTC. Protein product: CASSLDWNNEQFF. The complete variable domain, with remaining parts taken from reference TRBV7-2 and TRBJ2-1, reads GAGVSQSPSNKVTEKGKDVELRCDPISGHTALYWYRQSLGQGLEFLIYFQGNSAPDKSGLPSDRFSAERTGGSVSTLTIQRTQQEDSAVYLCASSLDWNNEQFFGPGTRLTVL.

This clonotype was picked up a small number of times. The CDR3 is CASSHRGLWEETQYF. The CDR3 DNA sequence: TGTGCCAGCAGCCACAGGGGCTTGTGGGAAGAGACCCAGTACTTC. The rearrangement uses TRBV3-1 and TRBJ2-5; TRBD1 is a possible D gene (6 bases). V lost 3 bases and J 3 bases, leaving 14 bases between the germline ends. This CDR3 comprises 15 residues. Per the germline V gene, CDR1 is LGHDT and CDR2 is YNNKEL (reference sequence).

To note about this clonotype: Mismatch with germline at one junction end may stem from a read error. The rearrangement joins TRBV7-2 to TRBJ2-7, with D tentatively TRBD2 (6 bases). Germline CDR1 and CDR2: SGHTA and FQGNSA. The CDR3 length is 14 residues. The CDR3 nucleotides read TGTGCCAGCAGCTTAGCAGGGACTGACTACGGGCAGTACTTC. Translation: CASSLAGTDYGQYF.

This clonotype was recorded at least ten times. The rearrangement joins TRBV2 to TRBJ1-1; D unclear. Germline CDR1 is SNHLY and CDR2 is FYNNEI. Trimming removed 9 bases from V and 3 bases from J, with 8 bases in between. The CDR3 covers 11 residues. CDR3: CASSVDTEAFF. The CDR3 DNA is TGTGCCAGTTCGGTGGACACTGAAGCTTTCTTT.